This is a list of T cell receptor beta chains from one sample in a study of shared clonotypes between healthy human individuals. Produced via immunoSEQ multiplex PCR; TCRdb's table is partial and in-frame only. The sample contains over 400,000 clones, roughly 95% of which appear only once. Input material: naive CD4+ T cells sorted from blood. Every receptor here comes from a woman aged 25 to 45 in good health. Each CDR3 is given with its conserved first and last residue. The D gene is left open where the match is weak. Clone size is shown for a subset of rows, as once, few, many or a class of expanded clone.

D | J | V | size | DNA | CDR3
NA | TRBJ1-1 | TRBV10-1 | NA | TGCGCCAGCAGTGATCCCGGAAAACCGAACACTGAAGCTTTCTTT | CASSDPGKPNTEAFF
NA | TRBJ2-1 | TRBV12-5 | NA | TGTGCTAGTGGACAGGGCACCTACAATGAGCAGTTCTTC | CASGQGTYNEQFF
NA | TRBJ2-1 | TRBV5-1 | NA | TGCGCCAGCAGCTTGGATAGTACCTCCTACAATGAGCAGTTCTTC | CASSLDSTSYNEQFF
NA | TRBJ2-7 | TRBV4-2 | NA | TGTGCCAGCAGCCCCCCGCCTCAGCAGGGCCGATCCTACGAGCAGTACTTC | CASSPPPQQGRSYEQYF
TRBD1 | TRBJ1-2 | TRBV18 | NA | TGTGCCAGCTCACCAACTGACAGGGAGGGCTATGGCTACACCTTC | CASSPTDREGYGYTF
NA | TRBJ1-4 | TRBV5-1 | NA | TGCGCCAGCAGCTTGGAGTGGTCTAATGAAAAACTGTTTTTT | CASSLEWSNEKLFF
NA | TRBJ1-4 | TRBV19 | NA | TGTGCCAGTTCTTTCCGGGGTAATGAAAAACTGTTTTTT | CASSFRGNEKLFF
NA | TRBJ2-7 | TRBV5-1 | NA | TGCGCCAGCAGCCCTAATCTGTACGAGCAGTACTTC | CASSPNLYEQYF
NA | TRBJ2-3 | TRBV27 | NA | TGTGCCAGCAGTTTATCGATAAGGGCCTCAGATACGCAGTATTTT | CASSLSIRASDTQYF
NA | TRBJ2-2 | TRBV5-1 | few | TGCGCCAGCAGCTTGCGGAACACCGGGGAGCTGTTTTTT | CASSLRNTGELFF
NA | TRBJ1-4 | TRBV19 | NA | TGTGCCAGCTCTGGGCAGCTCGGTAATGAAAAACTGTTTTTT | CASSGQLGNEKLFF
NA | TRBJ2-7 | TRBV11-2 | NA | TGTGCCAGCAGCAGGGACTACGAGCAGTACTTC | CASSRDYEQYF
TRBD1 | TRBJ1-4 | TRBV7-9 | NA | TGTGCCAGCAGCTTAGGCCGGGACAGGGCTGAAAAACTGTTTTTT | CASSLGRDRAEKLFF
TRBD1 | TRBJ1-3 | TRBV18 | NA | TGTGCCAGCTCGACGGGACAGGGTTTCTCTGGAAACACCATATATTTT | CASSTGQGFSGNTIYF
TRBD2 | TRBJ2-1 | TRBV7-8 | NA | TGTGCCAGCAGCTCTAGCGGGGCTCCCTACAATGAGCAGTTCTTC | CASSSSGAPYNEQFF
TRBD1 | TRBJ1-4 | TRBV28 | NA | TGTGCCAGCAGTTTAGATGGGACAGGGAGAGGAAAACTGTTTTTT | CASSLDGTGRGKLFF
TRBD1 | TRBJ2-7 | TRBV5-1 | once | TGCGCCAGCAGCTCGGACAGGGGCTCCTACGAGCAGTACTTC | CASSSDRGSYEQYF
NA | TRBJ2-7 | TRBV28 | NA | TGTGCCAGCAGTTTGAGGGCCCCCTACGAGCAGTACTTC | CASSLRAPYEQYF
NA | TRBJ1-5 | TRBV4-2 | once | TGTGCCAGCAGCCAAGATCCCGGGAACAATCAGCCCCAGCATTTT | CASSQDPGNNQPQHF
NA | TRBJ2-6 | TRBV29-1 | NA | TGCAGCGTTATACACCAGGGCTCTGGGGCCAACGTCCTGACTTTC | CSVIHQGSGANVLTF
TRBD2 | TRBJ2-7 | TRBV30 | NA | TGTGCCTGGAGAAATAGCGGGAGGGCCGTGGAGCAGTACTTC | CAWRNSGRAVEQYF
NA | TRBJ1-5 | TRBV9 | NA | TGTGCCAGCAGCCACAGCTGGGCCCTGGGGCAGCCCCAGCATTTT | CASSHSWALGQPQHF
NA | TRBJ2-3 | TRBV4-1 | NA | TGCGCCAGCAGCCAAGATTCTAGCGCCCGCACAGATACGCAGTATTTT | CASSQDSSARTDTQYF
NA | TRBJ2-3 | TRBV12-5 | once | TGTGCTAGTGGTTTGGTAGAGGGCGGGTTCACAGATACGCAGTATTTT | CASGLVEGGFTDTQYF
NA | TRBJ2-7 | TRBV21-1 | NA | TGTGCCAGCAGCGCGACGACTAGCGGGAGCTCCTACGAGCAGTACTTC | CASSATTSGSSYEQYF
NA | TRBJ2-7 | TRBV10-3 | NA | TGTGCCATCAGTGGAGGTGAGGGAGATGAGCAGTACTTC | CAISGGEGDEQYF
TRBD1 | TRBJ1-5 | TRBV27 | NA | TGTGCCAGCAGACGAACCTCGACAGGGTATAGCAATCAGCCCCAGCATTTT | CASRRTSTGYSNQPQHF
TRBD2 | TRBJ2-1 | TRBV7-9 | once | TGTGCCAGCAGCCCCACCCCGTTTACGGGAGGGTCGTTTTCGTATGAGCAGTTCTTC | CASSPTPFTGGSFSYEQFF
NA | TRBJ2-1 | TRBV2 | NA | TGTGCCAGCAGTGAGGAGAACAATGAGCAGTTCTTC | CASSEENNEQFF
NA | TRBJ1-4 | TRBV9 | NA | TGTGCCAGCAGCGTTTCTGCCGGGGGGGTAAATGAAAAACTGTTTTTT | CASSVSAGGVNEKLFF
NA | TRBJ2-7 | TRBV6-1 | NA | TGTGCCGGTCCCCGGGACACGTCCTACGAGCAGTACTTC | CAGPRDTSYEQYF
NA | TRBJ1-1 | TRBV28 | NA | TGTGCCAGCAGACTCGGGACAACAGCTTTCTTT | CASRLGTTAFF
NA | TRBJ2-7 | TRBV15 | NA | TGTGCCACCAGCAGAGAATCGTTATACGGACGCCTCGACTACGAGCAGTACTTC | CATSRESLYGRLDYEQYF
TRBD1 | TRBJ1-1 | TRBV28 | NA | TGTGCCAGCGCCGGGACAGGGGTAGCTTTCTTT | CASAGTGVAFF
TRBD2 | TRBJ2-1 | TRBV27 | once | TGTGCCAGCAGTTTAGGGATAGCGGGAGGCCAGAGAAATGAGCAGTTCTTC | CASSLGIAGGQRNEQFF
NA | TRBJ2-3 | TRBV9 | NA | TGTGCCAGCAGCGTAGGTTCAGGGGGCACAGATACGCAGTATTTT | CASSVGSGGTDTQYF
NA | TRBJ2-7 | TRBV4-1 | NA | TGCGCCAGCAGTAGACAGGTCGGGGCCTACGAGCAGTACTTC | CASSRQVGAYEQYF
NA | TRBJ2-2 | TRBV5-4 | NA | TGTGCCAGCAGCCGCGAGTCGAACACCGGGGAGCTGTTTTTT | CASSRESNTGELFF
TRBD2 | TRBJ2-3 | TRBV2 | NA | TGTGCCAGCAGTGAACAGGGTAGCGGGAGTGAAGATACGCAGTATTTT | CASSEQGSGSEDTQYF
TRBD1 | TRBJ2-1 | TRBV5-8 | NA | TGTGCCGGCCGACCGACAGGGAGAAATGAGCAGTTCTTC | CAGRPTGRNEQFF
NA | TRBJ1-1 | TRBV7-6 | NA | TGTGCCAGCAGCAAAGTAACAGTGAACACTGAAGCTTTCTTT | CASSKVTVNTEAFF
TRBD1 | TRBJ1-1 | TRBV25-1 | NA | TGTGCCAGCAGTGCCCACAGGGGGGACACTGAAGCTTTCTTT | CASSAHRGDTEAFF
NA | TRBJ2-7 | TRBV29-1 | NA | TGCAGCGTTGGAACATCCACCTACGAGCAGTACTTC | CSVGTSTYEQYF
NA | TRBJ2-3 | TRBV29-1 | NA | TGCAGCGGGGGGCAGCCAGATACGCAGTATTTT | CSGGQPDTQYF
NA | TRBJ1-5 | TRBV27 | NA | TGTGCCAGCAGTTTATCCGGACGGACTAGCAATCAGCCCCAGCATTTT | CASSLSGRTSNQPQHF
TRBD2 | TRBJ2-4 | TRBV5-8 | NA | TGTGCCAGCAGCTTCGGACTAGCGGGAGGAAACATTCAGTACTTC | CASSFGLAGGNIQYF
TRBD1 | TRBJ2-7 | TRBV25-1 | NA | TGTGCCAGCAGAAGACAGGGGGCGGGAGAGCAGTACTTC | CASRRQGAGEQYF
NA | TRBJ2-1 | TRBV7-2 | NA | TGTGCCAGCAGCTTAGCGCTGGGGGTCCGCAATGAGCAGTTCTTC | CASSLALGVRNEQFF
NA | TRBJ1-1 | TRBV28 | NA | TGTGCCAGCAGTCCCCGAGACACGAACACTGAAGCTTTCTTT | CASSPRDTNTEAFF
TRBD2 | TRBJ2-7 | TRBV4-1 | NA | TGCGCCAGCAGCCATGGGGGCCGGGAGGGCCGCTTAGAGCAGTACTTC | CASSHGGREGRLEQYF
TRBD2 | TRBJ2-2 | TRBV11-3 | NA | TGTGCCAGCAGCTTATCTCAGGGACTAGATCGAGGCGGGGAGCTGTTTTTT | CASSLSQGLDRGGELFF
NA | TRBJ2-2 | TRBV5-1 | NA | TGCGCCAGCAGCTTGGGTTCGTTAGCTTACACCGGGGAGCTGTTTTTT | CASSLGSLAYTGELFF